The 22 T cell receptor beta chains below were found in one sample sequenced in a study of PD-L1 blockade in urothelial cancer. Described time point: pretreatment peripheral blood. TCRdb's copy holds only in-frame clones and misses some; the assay was immunoSEQ multiplex PCR. The profile covers tens of thousands of clones, with about 84% appearing a single time and roughly 17% taken by the ten largest. The sequencing here drew on PBMCs, taken around atezolizumab (anti-PD-L1) treatment. The origin of the receptors is a man aged 55 to 70 with urothelial cancer.

The V gene is TRBV5-6, the J gene TRBJ1-4; D gene unclear. Trimming left V 3 bases short and J 0 bases short, with 6 bases between. This CDR3 is 14 amino acids long. Germline CDR1 and CDR2: SGHDT and YYEEEE. CDR3 loop: CASSSSATNEKLFF. CDR3 sequence (DNA): TGTGCCAGCAGCTCTTCTGCAACTAATGAAAAACTGTTTTTT.

The rearrangement uses TRBV19 and TRBJ2-1, with 9 nucleotides matching TRBD1. There are 16 residues in the CDR3. V lost 2 bases and J lost 4; bases outside the gene matches: 6. Germline V CDR1 and CDR2: LNHDA, SQIVND (reference sequence). CDR3 loop: CASSISGQGRYNEQFF. The CDR3 DNA is TGTGCCAGTAGTATATCAGGACAGGGGAGGTACAATGAGCAGTTCTTC.

The V call is TRBV28, the J call TRBJ2-7; D perhaps matches TRBD1 (5 bases). The CDR3 covers 14 residues. V was cut by 6 bases and J by 2 bases, with 14 bases left in between. CDR1 is MDHEN and CDR2 is SYDVKM in the germline V gene. CDR3 bases: TGTGCCAGCAGAGATCCGACAGACACCTACGAGCAGTACTTC. This gives the protein CASRDPTDTYEQYF.

The chain combines TRBV9 with TRBJ2-5, with D unclear. Germline CDR1 and CDR2: SGDLS and YYNGEE. This CDR3 has 14 residues. V gave up 3 bases and J gave up 5 bases, with 14 bases separating them. CDR3 nucleotide sequence: TGTGCCAGCAGCGGGCGAGGCTCTTTGGAGACCCAGTACTTC. It encodes CASSGRGSLETQYF.

V is TRBV6-6 and J is TRBJ1-2; D possibly corresponds to TRBD1 (5 bases). The CDR3 spans 11 residues. Trimming shortened V by 5 bases and J by 6 bases, and 7 bases separated the two germline ends. The V gene's germline CDR1 is MNHNY and CDR2 SVGAGI (reference sequence). CDR3 amino acids: CASSQGDGYTF. The CDR3 nucleotides read TGTGCCAGCAGTCAAGGGGATGGCTACACCTTC.

The chain links TRBV6-4 to TRBJ1-1, with 7 positions matching TRBD1. In germline, CDR1 is MRHNA, CDR2 SNTAGT. V lost 8 bases, J lost 1 base, and 7 bases stayed unmatched. The CDR3 contains 14 residues. The CDR3 is CASGTGTANTEAFF. The CDR3 DNA is TGTGCCAGCGGTACCGGGACAGCGAACACTGAAGCTTTCTTT.

This clone was found once. V gene TRBV7-2 combines with J gene TRBJ1-1, with D unresolved. CDR3 length: 14 amino acids. V gave up 5 bases and J gave up 1 base, with 11 bases separating them. Per the germline V gene, CDR1 is SGHTA and CDR2 is FQGNSA. CDR3 in DNA: TGTGCCAGCAGCCCAAACCGAGGGAACACTGAAGCTTTCTTT. Its protein is CASSPNRGNTEAFF.

This chain uses TRBV6-1 with TRBJ1-3, with unresolved D. This CDR3 region has 15 residues. Germline V CDR1 and CDR2: MNHNS, SASEGT. V was pared by 0 bases and J by 4 bases, with 10 bases between. CDR3: CASSEAAGLGNTIYF. The CDR3 DNA sequence: TGTGCCAGCAGTGAAGCAGCGGGGTTAGGAAACACCATATATTTT.

This sequence joins TRBV28 and TRBJ2-7; D possibly corresponds to TRBD2 (5 bases). V lost 5 bases to trimming and J lost 3 bases, with 8 bases between them. This CDR3 is 12 amino acids long. Germline V gene lookup returns CDR1 MDHEN and CDR2 SYDVKM. Written as DNA, the CDR3 is TGTGCCAGCAGTCGGACTGGCTACGAGCAGTACTTC. It is translated as CASSRTGYEQYF. Complete variable domain (other parts from reference TRBV28 and TRBJ2-7): DVKVTQSSRYLVKRTGEKVFLECVQDMDHENMFWYRQDPGLGLRLIYFSYDVKMKEKGDIPEGYSVSREKKERFSLILESASTNQTSMYLCASSRTGYEQYFGPGTRLTVT.

This chain links TRBV21-1 with TRBJ2-3; TRBD2 reflects the table's D call only, with no check against the DNA. TRBV21-1 is assigned pseudogene status. CDR3 length: 17 residues. The CDR3 DNA reads as TGTGCCAGCAGCAATAAAACTTCGGGACTAAACACAGATACGCAGTATTTT. Its protein product is CASSNKTSGLNTDTQYF.

This chain joins TRBV2 and TRBJ1-4; a possible D gene is TRBD1 (6 bases). Trimming stripped 7 bases from V and 5 bases from J, with 8 bases between. The CDR3 covers 12 residues. Germline assignment: CDR1 SNHLY and CDR2 FYNNEI. The CDR3: CASTGVNEKLFF. CDR3 DNA sequence: TGTGCCAGCACAGGGGTAAATGAAAAACTGTTTTTT. Full variable domain (missing parts from reference TRBV2 and TRBJ1-4): EPEVTQTPSHQVTQMGQEVILRCVPISNHLYFYWYRQILGQKVEFLVSFYNNEISEKSEIFDDQFSVERPDGSNFTLKIRSTKLEDSAMYFCASTGVNEKLFFGSGTQLSVL.

The chain joins TRBV7-6 to TRBJ2-3, with TRBD2 matching over 11 bases. Germline CDR1 reads SGHVS; CDR2 reads FNYEAQ. The CDR3 length is 15 residues. J lost 6 bases, V lost 4 bases, and 6 bases had no gene match. The CDR3 here is CASSSLAGVIDTQYF. The CDR3 bases are TGTGCCAGCAGCTCACTAGCGGGAGTCATCGATACGCAGTATTTT. Variable domain in full (rest from reference TRBV7-6 and TRBJ2-3): GAGVSQSPRYKVTKRGQDVALRCDPISGHVSLYWYRQALGQGPEFLTYFNYEAQQDKSGLPNDRFSAERPEGSISTLTIQRTEQRDSAMYRCASSSLAGVIDTQYFGPGTRLTVL.

The chain recombines TRBV9 with TRBJ1-1; D gene unclear. Germline V gene lookup returns CDR1 SGDLS and CDR2 YYNGEE. With 0 bases removed from V and 3 bases from J, the gap between germline ends came to 9 bases. The CDR3 has 14 residues. The CDR3 nucleotides read TGTGCCAGCAGCGTAGTGGTACACCACACTGAAGCTTTCTTT. It is translated as CASSVVVHHTEAFF.

This chain joins TRBV27 and TRBJ2-7; a weak D match, TRBD2 (6 bases). Deletions cut 7 bases from V and 2 bases from J, with 15 bases between. The germline CDR1 and CDR2 sequences are MNHEY and SMNVEV (reference sequence). CDR3 length: 14 residues. The CDR3, as DNA: TGTGCCAGCAAACTGGCTAGCGCAGCCTACGAGCAGTACTTC. Translated, it gives CASKLASAAYEQYF.

A single count supports this clone. This chain joins TRBV15 and TRBJ1-1; 8 bases match TRBD1. CDR1 is LNHNV and CDR2 is YYDKDF in the germline V gene (reference sequence). Unmatched junction bases numbered 8, after V lost 3 bases and J lost 5 bases. This CDR3 has 15 amino acids. The DNA for the CDR3 is TGTGCCACCAGCAGGGAGACAGGGGCTCTAACTGAAGCTTTCTTT. Translation: CATSRETGALTEAFF.

The J gene is TRBJ1-1, the V gene TRBV7-2; 8 positions agree with TRBD1. V shed 4 bases, J shed 9 bases, and the junction held 7 bases outside the gene matches. The CDR3 is 13 amino acids. The germline V gene encodes CDR1 SGHTA and CDR2 FQGNSA. The CDR3 DNA sequence: TGTGCCAGCAGCTCCGGACAGGGACTACAAGCTTTCTTT. Amino acid sequence: CASSSGQGLQAFF.

The CDR3 DNA is TGCGCCAGCAGCCAAGGTGGGCAGGGGGCTGGAGGGGCCAACGTCCTGACTTTC. Its protein product is CASSQGGQGAGGANVLTF. V and J are TRBV4-1 and TRBJ2-6, with 8 bases fitting TRBD1. The CDR3 covers 18 residues. V dropped 1 base and J dropped 4; count of bases not matched to a gene: 9. Looked up from germline, CDR1 is MGHRA and CDR2 is YSYEKL.

The V gene is TRBV2, the J gene TRBJ1-5, with 9 bases that match TRBD1. The germline gives CDR1 SNHLY, CDR2 FYNNEI. The V segment lost 8 bases and the J segment 1 base; nucleotides outside the gene matches: 0. The CDR3 contains 13 residues. CDR3 in amino acids: CASDRGSNQPQHF. The CDR3 DNA sequence: TGTGCCAGCGACAGGGGGAGCAATCAGCCCCAGCATTTT.

The CDR3, as DNA: TGCGCCAGCAGCCACACGAGTCGGTCGTCCTATGGCTACACCTTC. This codes for CASSHTSRSSYGYTF. The chain joins TRBV4-3 to TRBJ1-2; no firm D call. The V end was cut by 3 bases, the J end by 4 bases, with 15 bases between. The CDR3 runs 15 residues. Per germline, CDR1 LGHNA and CDR2 YSLEER.

The gene calls are TRBV7-9 and TRBJ1-6; D ambiguous. The length of the CDR3 is 17 residues. CDR1 SEHNR and CDR2 FQNEAQ come from the germline V gene (reference sequence). Trimming pared 2 bases from V and 7 bases from J, leaving 18 bases between. CDR3 region: CASSLSGGPNVNSPLHF. CDR3 DNA: TGTGCCAGCAGCTTATCCGGAGGGCCAAATGTAAATTCACCCCTCCACTTT. The whole variable domain, remainder taken from reference TRBV7-9 and TRBJ1-6, is DTGVSQNPRHKITKRGQNVTFRCDPISEHNRLYWYRQTLGQGPEFLTYFQNEAQLEKSRLLSDRFSAERPKGSFSTLEIQRTEQGDSAMYLCASSLSGGPNVNSPLHFGNGTRLTVT.

This chain connects TRBV7-6 to TRBJ1-4; 7 bases line up with TRBD1. Trimming cost V 4 bases and J 0 bases; bases outside gene matches: 2. CDR1 is SGHVS, CDR2 FNYEAQ, per germline. The CDR3 spans 15 residues. CDR3 loop: CASSSTGATNEKLFF. CDR3 coding DNA: TGTGCCAGCAGCTCTACAGGGGCAACTAATGAAAAACTGTTTTTT.

The V call is TRBV28, the J call TRBJ2-7, with 10 bases lining up with TRBD2. V lost 5 bases, J lost 4 bases, and 5 bases stayed unmatched. Germline V lookup: CDR1 MDHEN, CDR2 SYDVKM. This CDR3 has 14 residues. CDR3 sequence (DNA): TGTGCCAGCAGTGGTAGCGGGGGGAGGTACGAGCAGTACTTC. It codes for CASSGSGGRYEQYF.